The T cell receptor (beta chain) under discussion was sequenced for a study of breast tumors, draining lymph nodes, adjacent tissues. General observations from the study: Data only fit, rather than demonstrated, lymph node origin of most tumor T cells. Tumor and nontumor repertoires were significantly more similar in luminal-like than in basal-like breast cancer. The data were judged consistent with most tumor T cells coming from lymph node and expanding in tumor.

Breast cancer patients provided tissue from their axillary draining lymph nodes. At least ten counts were recorded for this clonotype. The antigen remains undetermined. From the multiplex PCR reads, TCRdb called clonotypes with MiXCR, one entry per CDR3 protein. The table includes fewer than 90,000 distinct CDR3 sequences, roughly 30% detected once. Germline loops: CDR1 SEHNR, CDR2 FQNEAQ (reference sequence). V gave up 2 bases and J gave up 2 bases; unmatched junction bases: 7. The CDR3 extends over 17 amino acids. V and J are TRBV7-9 and TRBJ2-2, with 8 bases aligning to TRBD2. This receptor was obtained from a female donor with breast cancer. Some clones in this sample may be carry-over from other donors' samples. Sequencing was performed on axillary lymph node tissue. This chain's CDR3 is CASSLLGGRPNTGELFF. DNA for the CDR3: TGTGCCAGCAGCTTATTGGGCGGGAGGCCTAACACCGGGGAGCTGTTTTTT.